A selection of T cell receptor beta chains follows, all from one sample in a study of technical replicates of blood from several donors. Assay used: immunoSEQ multiplex PCR; TCRdb lists only in-frame clones, some missing. The table has 80,000 to 95,000 clones, approximately 95% seen once. Sequencing was performed on T cells isolated from PBMCs. The receptor source for this set is a human donor in good health. The conserved cysteine and the conserved F or W are not part of the CDR3 here. Size values are once, few and many counts, or a class for expanded clones, and some rows have none.

clone_size	v_call	cdr3_aa
-	TRBV2	ASSDAVVSYEQY
-	TRBV29-1	SVVYVGQGETQY
-	TRBV19	ACSQGNSYGYT
-	TRBV4-1	ASSQEVQGTTNQPQH
-	TRBV2	ASTVSGIYEQY
-	TRBV29-1	SVARVAGSDEQY
-	TRBV29-1	SGDYEQY
once	TRBV19	ASSMKQQNTEAF
-	TRBV13	ASSLGPAGMYGYT
-	TRBV19	ASQKTVKNEKLF